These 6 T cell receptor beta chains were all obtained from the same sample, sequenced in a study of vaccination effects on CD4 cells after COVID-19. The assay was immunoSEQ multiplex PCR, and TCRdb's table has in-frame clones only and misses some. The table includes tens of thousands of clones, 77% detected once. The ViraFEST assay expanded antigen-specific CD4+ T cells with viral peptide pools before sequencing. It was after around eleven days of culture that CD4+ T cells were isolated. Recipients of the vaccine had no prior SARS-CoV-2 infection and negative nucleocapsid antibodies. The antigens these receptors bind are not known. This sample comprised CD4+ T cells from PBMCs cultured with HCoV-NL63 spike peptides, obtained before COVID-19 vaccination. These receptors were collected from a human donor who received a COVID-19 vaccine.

CDR3 sequence reads: CASSPTGRSYEQYV. DNA of the CDR3: TGTGCCAGCAGCCCGACAGGGAGATCCTACGAGCAGTACGTC. The genes are TRBV3-1 (or the pseudogene TRBV3-2) and TRBJ2-7; 7 positions match TRBD1. The junction had 4 bases not matched to a gene; V was cut back by 4 bases and J by 1 base. This CDR3 region has 14 residues. CDR1 is LGHDT and CDR2 is YNNKEL in the germline V gene (reference sequence).

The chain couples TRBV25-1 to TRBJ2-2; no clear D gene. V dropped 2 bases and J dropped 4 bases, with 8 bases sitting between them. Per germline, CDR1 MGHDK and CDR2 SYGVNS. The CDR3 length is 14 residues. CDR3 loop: CASSEMTLTGELFF. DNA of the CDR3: TGTGCCAGCAGTGAAATGACCCTCACCGGGGAGCTGTTTTTT.

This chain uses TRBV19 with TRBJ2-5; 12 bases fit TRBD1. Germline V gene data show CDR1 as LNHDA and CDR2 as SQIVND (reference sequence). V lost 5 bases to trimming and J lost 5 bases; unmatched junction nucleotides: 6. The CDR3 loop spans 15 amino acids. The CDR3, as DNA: TGTGCCAGTAGTGTCGGGACAGGGGGCCTCGAGACCCAGTACTTC. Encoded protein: CASSVGTGGLETQYF. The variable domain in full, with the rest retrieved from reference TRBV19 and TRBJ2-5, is DGGITQSPKYLFRKEGQNVTLSCEQNLNHDAMYWYRQDPGQGLRLIYYSQIVNDFQKGDIAEGYSVSREKKESFPLTVTSAQKNPTAFYLCASSVGTGGLETQYFGPGTRLLVL.

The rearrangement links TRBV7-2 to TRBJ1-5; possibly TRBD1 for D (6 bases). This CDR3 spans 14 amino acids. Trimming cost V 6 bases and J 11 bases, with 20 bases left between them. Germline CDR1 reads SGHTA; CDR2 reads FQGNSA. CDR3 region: CASSSPGGQRTQHF. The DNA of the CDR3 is TGTGCCAGCAGTTCGCCGGGGGGGCAAAGGACCCAGCATTTT.

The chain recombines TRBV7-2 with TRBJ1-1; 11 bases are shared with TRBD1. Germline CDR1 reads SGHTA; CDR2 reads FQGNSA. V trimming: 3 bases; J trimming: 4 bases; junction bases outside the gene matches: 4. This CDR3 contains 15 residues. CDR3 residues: CASSFRTGGGTEAFF. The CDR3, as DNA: TGTGCCAGCAGCTTCCGGACAGGGGGCGGCACTGAAGCTTTCTTT.

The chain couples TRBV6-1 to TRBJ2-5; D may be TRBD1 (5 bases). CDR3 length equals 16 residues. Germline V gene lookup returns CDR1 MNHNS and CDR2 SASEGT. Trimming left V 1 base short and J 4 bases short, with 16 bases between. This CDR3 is CASSEDRGWSRETQYF. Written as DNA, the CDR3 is TGTGCCAGCAGTGAAGATAGGGGTTGGAGCAGAGAGACCCAGTACTTC.